This T cell receptor beta chain came from a study of regulatory T cells in long-lasting Graves disease. Building the TCR beta libraries relied on iRepertoire HTBI primers, and CDR3 regions underwent Arm-PCR. MiXCR, run by TCRdb on the multiplex PCR reads, gives a single entry per CDR3 protein. The sample yields 530,000 or so distinct CDR3 sequences, approximately 15% seen once. The J segment lost 8 bases and the V segment lost 3 bases, leaving 11 bases of the junction unmatched. This CDR3 spans 15 amino acids. From germline, CDR1 is SGHAT and CDR2 FQNNGV. This clonotype occurred many times. The sample's time point: newly diagnosed GD, antithyroid drugs for less than 3 months. The TCR library was made from RNA that had been extracted from PBMCs in TRIzol. These data are also associated with another study on T cells in Graves' hyperthyroidism and ophthalmopathy.

This sequence originates from a young man with Graves disease. The sequencing here drew on peripheral blood mononuclear cells (PBMCs), taken at new diagnosis, from a patient treated with antithyroid drugs. The chain carries TRBV11-2 and TRBJ1-2; 8 positions agree with TRBD1. CDR3 DNA: TGTGCCAGCAGCTTCGCAGGGGGCGGATCGGAGGGCTACACCTTC. Translating it yields CASSFAGGGSEGYTF.